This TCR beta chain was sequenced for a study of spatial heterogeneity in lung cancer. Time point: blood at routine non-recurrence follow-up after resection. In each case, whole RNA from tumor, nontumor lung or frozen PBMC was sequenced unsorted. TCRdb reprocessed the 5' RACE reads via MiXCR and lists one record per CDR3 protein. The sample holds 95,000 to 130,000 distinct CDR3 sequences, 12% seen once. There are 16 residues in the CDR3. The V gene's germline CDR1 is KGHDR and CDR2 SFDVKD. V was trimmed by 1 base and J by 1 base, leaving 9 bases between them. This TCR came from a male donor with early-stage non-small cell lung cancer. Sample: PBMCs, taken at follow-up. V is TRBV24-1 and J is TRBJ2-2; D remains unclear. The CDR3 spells CATSDFGSQNTGELFF. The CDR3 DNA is TGTGCCACCAGTGATTTCGGAAGCCAGAACACCGGGGAGCTGTTTTTT.